The clone carrying this T cell receptor beta chain was seen a few times. No antigen is known for it. This entry comes from a study of T cell repertoires in cytomegalovirus infection. Background on the study: Public TCR beta signatures were indicative of both CMV infection and a matching HLA type. Notes on the study in general: Dominant in the ex vivo response were TCR beta clonotypes restricted by HLA-C and specific for CMV.

TCRdb re-called the reads with MiXCR, one entry per CDR3 protein. The sample has some 350,000 distinct CDR3 sequences; around 29% are singletons. This CDR3 is 16 amino acids long. With V trimmed by 1 base and J by 1 base, 6 bases remained unmatched. CDR1 is WSHSY and CDR2 is SAAADI in the germline V gene. This material consisted of cultured PBMCs, taken from culture after CMV antigen stimulation. The origin of this receptor is a human donor in good health (CMV status not recorded). Some clones in this sample may be carry-over from other donors' samples. This chain uses TRBV10-2 with TRBJ1-1; 7 bases are a match to TRBD1. The CDR3: CASSELQGGENTEAFF. The CDR3 coding sequence is TGCGCCAGCAGTGAGTTGCAGGGGGGGGAGAACACTGAAGCTTTCTTT.